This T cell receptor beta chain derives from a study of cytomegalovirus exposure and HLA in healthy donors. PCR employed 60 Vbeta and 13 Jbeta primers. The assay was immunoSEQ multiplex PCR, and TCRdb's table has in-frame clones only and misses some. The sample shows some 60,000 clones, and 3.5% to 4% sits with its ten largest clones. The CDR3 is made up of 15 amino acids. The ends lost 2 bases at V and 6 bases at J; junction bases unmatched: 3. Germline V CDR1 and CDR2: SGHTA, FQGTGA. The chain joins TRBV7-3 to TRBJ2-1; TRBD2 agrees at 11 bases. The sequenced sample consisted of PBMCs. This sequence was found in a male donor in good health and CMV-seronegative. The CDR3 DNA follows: TGTGCCAGCAGCTTAGGGACTAGCGGAGGCAATGAGCAGTTCTTC. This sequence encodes CASSLGTSGGNEQFF.